This T cell receptor beta chain was sequenced in a study of cytomegalovirus exposure and HLA in healthy donors. Primers included in the PCR were 60 Vbeta and 13 Jbeta primers. Profiling relied on immunoSEQ multiplex PCR, and the TCRdb table lists in-frame clones only, not all of them. The profile shows under 120,000 clones, 70% to 80% of them singletons. This sequence originates from a woman aged 35 to 49 in good health and CMV-seronegative. The sequenced material came from PBMCs.

CDR3 loop: CASSSGLADSTDTQYF. In DNA, the CDR3 is TGTGCCAGCAGTTCCGGACTAGCGGATAGCACAGATACGCAGTATTTT. This sequence joins TRBV28 and TRBJ2-3, with TRBD2 matching 10 bases. The CDR3 spans 16 residues. CDR1 MDHEN and CDR2 SYDVKM come from the germline V gene. Trimming removed 4 bases from V and 0 bases from J; junction bases left unmatched: 4.